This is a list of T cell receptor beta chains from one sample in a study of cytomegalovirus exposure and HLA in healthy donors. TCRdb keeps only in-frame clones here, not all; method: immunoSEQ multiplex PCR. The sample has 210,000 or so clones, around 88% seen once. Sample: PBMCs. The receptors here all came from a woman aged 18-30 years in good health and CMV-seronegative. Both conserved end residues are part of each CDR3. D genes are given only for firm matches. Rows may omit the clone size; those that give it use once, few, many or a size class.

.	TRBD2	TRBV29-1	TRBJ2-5	TGCAGCGTTCGTATTACTAGCGGGAGGGCCCTAGAGACCCAGTACTTC	CSVRITSGRALETQYF
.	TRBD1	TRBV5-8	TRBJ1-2	TGTGCCAGCAGCTTGGAGCGACAGGGAACTAACTATGGCTACACCTTC	CASSLERQGTNYGYTF
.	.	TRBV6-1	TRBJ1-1	TGTGCCAGCAGGAGGGTATGGGGGAACACTGAAGCTTTCTTT	CASRRVWGNTEAFF
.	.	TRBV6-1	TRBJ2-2	TGTGCCAGCAGTGAAGCAACAGGGAACACCGGGGAGCTGTTTTTT	CASSEATGNTGELFF
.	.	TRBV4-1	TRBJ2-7	TGCGCCAGCAGCCAAGCGGGATCCGAGCAGTACTTC	CASSQAGSEQYF
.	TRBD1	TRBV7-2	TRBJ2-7	TGTGCCAGCAGCGGGGGACAGGGGTACGAGCAGTACTTC	CASSGGQGYEQYF
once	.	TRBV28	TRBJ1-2	TGTGCCAGCAGACCTGGGGGGTACGATGGCTACACCTTC	CASRPGGYDGYTF
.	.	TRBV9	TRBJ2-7	TGTGCCAGCAGCGTTTACCCCAGTTCCTCCTACGAGCAGTACTTC	CASSVYPSSSYEQYF
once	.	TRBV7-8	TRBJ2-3	TGTGCCAGCAGCTTAGTCGTAGGAGCGGTCCCGGGATCGCAGTATTTT	CASSLVVGAVPGSQYF
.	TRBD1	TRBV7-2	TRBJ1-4	TGTGCCAGCAGCTCCGACAGGGGGAGGTACGAAAAACTGTTTTTT	CASSSDRGRYEKLFF
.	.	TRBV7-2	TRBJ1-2	TGTGCCAGCAGCTCTACTACCAGCTATGGCTACACCTTC	CASSSTTSYGYTF
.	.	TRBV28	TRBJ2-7	TGTGCCAGCAGTCCGACAGGATCCTCCTACGAGCAGTACTTC	CASSPTGSSYEQYF
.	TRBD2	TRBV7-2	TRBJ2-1	TGTGCCAGCAGCGGGCGGACTAGCCACAATGAGCAGTTCTTC	CASSGRTSHNEQFF
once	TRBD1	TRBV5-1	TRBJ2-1	TGCGCCAGCAGCTCCAGACAGGGGATCTACAATGAGCAGTTCTTC	CASSSRQGIYNEQFF
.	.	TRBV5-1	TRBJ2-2	TGCGCCAGCAGCTTGGAGCCTGGCGGGAAGAACACCGGGGAGCTGTTTTTT	CASSLEPGGKNTGELFF
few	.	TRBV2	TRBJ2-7	TGTGCCAGCAGTGTCGGGGGATCCAATTACGAGCAGTACTTC	CASSVGGSNYEQYF
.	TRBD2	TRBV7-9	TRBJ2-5	TGTGCCAGCAGCCCCCCTGGGACTAGCGGTTTACAAGAGACCCAGTACTTC	CASSPPGTSGLQETQYF
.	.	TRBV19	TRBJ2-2	TGTGCCAGTAGTACCCCCCGGGTGAGCGGGGAGCTGTTTTTT	CASSTPRVSGELFF
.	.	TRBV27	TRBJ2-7	TGTGCCAGCAGTCTCCCTCACTTCGAGCAGTACTTC	CASSLPHFEQYF
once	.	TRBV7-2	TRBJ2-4	TGTGCCAGCAACAGAGAGTCGACCAAAAACATTCAGTACTTC	CASNRESTKNIQYF
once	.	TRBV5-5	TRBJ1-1	TGTGCCAGCAGCTCATCGAGACTCGGGACTGAAGCTTTCTTT	CASSSSRLGTEAFF
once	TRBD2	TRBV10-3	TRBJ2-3	TGTGCCATCAGGGTCGGCGGGAGGGCCGATGGAGATACGCAGTATTTT	CAIRVGGRADGDTQYF
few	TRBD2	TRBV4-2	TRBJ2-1	TGTGCCAGCAGCCAAGATCCGGCGGGAGGCGTCAATGAGCAGTTCTTC	CASSQDPAGGVNEQFF
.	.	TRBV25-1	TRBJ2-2	TGTGCCAGCTCCCCGACAGGAGTAAACACCGGGGAGCTGTTTTTT	CASSPTGVNTGELFF
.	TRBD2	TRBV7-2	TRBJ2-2	TGTGCCAGCAGCCATTTTGGGGGAGGGTACACCGGGGAGCTGTTTTTT	CASSHFGGGYTGELFF
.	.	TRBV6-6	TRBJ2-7	TGTGCCAGCAGTTATGAAGGACTCGAGCAGTACTTC	CASSYEGLEQYF
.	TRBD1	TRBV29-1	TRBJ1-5	TGCAGCGTTGGACAGGGGCGTTATCAGCCCCAGCATTTT	CSVGQGRYQPQHF
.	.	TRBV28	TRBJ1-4	TGTGCCAGCAGTTCGGTTTTGAGGGGGTCAACTAATGAAAAACTGTTTTTT	CASSSVLRGSTNEKLFF
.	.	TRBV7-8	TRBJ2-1	TGTGCCAGCAGCCCCTTTAGGATGCGGGACAATGAGCAGTTCTTC	CASSPFRMRDNEQFF
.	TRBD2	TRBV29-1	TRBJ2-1	TGCAGCGCCTCACGGGAGGATAGAGATGAGCAGTTCTTC	CSASREDRDEQFF
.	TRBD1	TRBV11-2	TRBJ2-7	TGTGCCAGCAGCTTAGTAGGGCGGGGACAGGGCATCTACGAGCAGTACTTC	CASSLVGRGQGIYEQYF
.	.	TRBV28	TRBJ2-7	TGTGCCAGCAGTTTATGGCCCAGTCCGGACAGATCCTACGAGCAGTACTTC	CASSLWPSPDRSYEQYF
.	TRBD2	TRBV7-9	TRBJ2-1	TGTGCCAGCAGCTTAGTAACTGGTCTAGCGGGGGTTGAGCAGTTCTTC	CASSLVTGLAGVEQFF
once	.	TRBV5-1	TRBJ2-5	TGCGCCAGCAGGAAAGGCAGTGGCGGTTACCGTGGGGAGACCCAGTACTTC	CASRKGSGGYRGETQYF
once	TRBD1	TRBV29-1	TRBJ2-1	TGCAGCGCCGCGTCGGCCGGATTACAGGGGGGCTCCTACAATGAGCAGTTCTTC	CSAASAGLQGGSYNEQFF
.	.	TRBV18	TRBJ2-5	TGTGCCAGCTCACCGGTCCGGGAGACCCAGTACTTC	CASSPVRETQYF
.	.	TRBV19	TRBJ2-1	TGTGCCAGTAGTACCCGTCGGGGGGCGGCTTACAATGAGCAGTTCTTC	CASSTRRGAAYNEQFF
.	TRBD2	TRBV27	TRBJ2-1	TGTGCCAGCAGAACTATTAGCGGGAGGCATAATGAGCAGTTCTTC	CASRTISGRHNEQFF
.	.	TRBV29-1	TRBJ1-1	TGCAGCGCACGCCCGCTAACAGGCTTCGGCGCTTTCTTT	CSARPLTGFGAFF
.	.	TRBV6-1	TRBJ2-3	TGTGCCAGCAGGGGGACATATAGCACAGATACGCAGTATTTT	CASRGTYSTDTQYF
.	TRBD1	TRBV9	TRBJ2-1	TGTGCCAGCAGCGCACAGGGGGAGACCTACAATGAGCAGTTCTTC	CASSAQGETYNEQFF
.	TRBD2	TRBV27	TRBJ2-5	TGTGCCAGCAGTTTATCCCCAACCTTAGCGGGAGGAGAGACCCAGTACTTC	CASSLSPTLAGGETQYF
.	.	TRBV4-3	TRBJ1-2	TGCGCCAGCAGCCAAGGATATGCGCCGGGCTATGGCTACACCTTC	CASSQGYAPGYGYTF
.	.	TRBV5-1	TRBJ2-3	TGCGCCAGAGCCCTCGGACTAAAATCTAGCACAGATACGCAGTATTTT	CARALGLKSSTDTQYF
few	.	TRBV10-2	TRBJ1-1	TGCGCCAGCAGCGTAATTATAAACACTGAAGCTTTCTTT	CASSVIINTEAFF
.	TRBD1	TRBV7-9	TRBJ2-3	TGTGCCAGCCCTAAGGGGGCAGGGGGCGTATCAGATACGCAGTATTTT	CASPKGAGGVSDTQYF
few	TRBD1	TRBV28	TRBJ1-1	TGTGCCAGCAGTTTCCACAGGGGGAATACTGAAGCTTTCTTT	CASSFHRGNTEAFF
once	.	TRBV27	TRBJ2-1	TGTGCCAGCAGCGGAGGCAATGAGCAGTTCTTC	CASSGGNEQFF
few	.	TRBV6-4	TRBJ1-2	TGTGCCAGCAGTGACAGGCAGGGAGGCTACACCTTC	CASSDRQGGYTF
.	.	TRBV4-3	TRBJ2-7	TGCGCCAGCAGCCCCAGGTGGGGGCCCTACGAGCAGTACTTC	CASSPRWGPYEQYF
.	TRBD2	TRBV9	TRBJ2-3	TGTGCCAGCAGCGTAGAACTAGCGGGGCTCACAGATACGCAGTATTTT	CASSVELAGLTDTQYF
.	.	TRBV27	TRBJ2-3	TGTGCCAGCAGTTTATGGTTGGGACTTGTCCATACGCAGTATTTT	CASSLWLGLVHTQYF
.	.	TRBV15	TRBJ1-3	TGTGCCACCAGCGAGGGGCTAAACAGGGAAGGGGCCATATATTTT	CATSEGLNREGAIYF
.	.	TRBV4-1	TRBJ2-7	TGCGCCAGCAGCGGTTCAAGAGGTTCCTACGAGCAGTACTTC	CASSGSRGSYEQYF
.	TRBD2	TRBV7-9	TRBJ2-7	TGTGCCAGCAGCTTAGAGGCGGGAGGAAGCGAGCAGTACTTC	CASSLEAGGSEQYF
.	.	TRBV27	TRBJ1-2	TGTGCCAGCAGTTTGTCAGGGTACAATGGCTACACCTTC	CASSLSGYNGYTF
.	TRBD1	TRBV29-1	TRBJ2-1	TGCAGCGGCCGTCGTTCAGGGGGCCCGAATGAGCAGTTCTTC	CSGRRSGGPNEQFF
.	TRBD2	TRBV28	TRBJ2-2	TGTGCCAGCAGTTTAGTCCGGATAGCGGGAGGCCCTTTGCTGGCCGGGGAGCTGTTTTTT	CASSLVRIAGGPLLAGELFF